The clone carrying this T cell receptor beta chain was observed many times. Germline CDR1 and CDR2: ENHRY and SYGVKD. This CDR3 comprises 13 residues. The V gene end was trimmed by 5 bases and the J gene end by 4 bases; junction bases not matched to a gene: 2. This sample was taken from a study of read filtering for tumor transcriptome and immune sequencing. The library was built from roughly 400 ng RNA with molecular barcoded adaptors for alpha/delta and beta/gamma chains. TCRdb re-called the reads with MiXCR, one entry per CDR3 protein. In the table there are 130,000 or so distinct CDR3 sequences, over 10% of which are singletons.

The sequenced sample was a population of CD138-negative cells sorted from bone marrow. This clonotype originated in a donor at least 40 years old with multiple myeloma. The chain uses TRBV10-3 and TRBJ1-5; TRBD1 aligns across 7 bases. In DNA form, the CDR3 reads TGTGCCATCAGTCAGGGGGGGAATCAGCCCCAGCATTTT. This encodes CAISQGGNQPQHF.